This T cell receptor beta chain was captured by sequencing in a study of cytomegalovirus exposure and HLA in healthy donors. The ends were cut back, 2 bases at V and 4 bases at J, with 9 bases in the middle. Germline CDR1 and CDR2: GTSNPN and SVGIG (reference sequence). This CDR3 has 13 residues. Vbeta (60) and Jbeta (13) primers were used in the PCR. Only in-frame clones appear in the TCRdb table, and some are missing; sequencing was by immunoSEQ multiplex PCR. The table shows over 75,000 clones, with 60% to 85% occurring only once. Specimen: PBMCs. This receptor was obtained from a man between 60 and 75 years old in good health and CMV-seropositive. The chain carries TRBV30 and TRBJ1-3; unclear D gene. CDR3 sequence reads: CAWSTQSGNTIYF. In nucleotides, the CDR3 is TGTGCCTGGAGTACCCAGTCCGGAAACACCATATATTTT.